This T cell receptor beta chain is drawn from a study of T cell responses to AZD1222 COVID-19 vaccine (dated by TCRdb to 2020 to 2022). About the investigation overall: TCR sequencing was performed for some 250 trial participants, of whom around 200 were given two doses of AZD1222 and around 25 were given two doses of MenACWY control vaccine. Trial participants were enrolled by age into 18-55, 56-69 and 70-plus year subgroups, with about 150, 27 and 61 TCR-sequenced participants respectively.

What this sample's time point label stands for: about 28 days (+/-7) after the second vaccine dose. AZD1222 recipients with second doses at about 4 weeks or about 12 weeks were pooled, because spike-specific TCR depth and breadth did not differ between schedules. Vaccinee samples were obtained from the UK trials COV001 and COV002, which included a single-blind randomized controlled phase 2/3 trial of AZD1222 (ChAdOx1 nCoV-19) in healthy adults. For TCRbeta chain sequencing, PBMC samples from trial participants were taken at day 0 and at day 28 after the second dose. The CDR3 regions of human TCRbeta chains were analyzed by immunosequencing. In the original analysis: TCRs in the repertoires were matched against a reference library of SARS-CoV-2-specific TCRs that had been generated with the MIRA antigen-specificity platform. Breadth was defined as the fraction of unique TCRs that were SARS-CoV-2-associated, and depth was defined as the fraction of total T cells that were SARS-CoV-2-associated. Each spike-specific TCR was assigned to its reactive spike region and to a CD4 or CD8 class using the MIRA data. Log10-transformed breadth and depth values were compared by one-way ANOVA with Sidak's multiple comparisons tests. This immuneACCESS table, as held by TCRdb, lists in-frame sequences with V and J called but not all clones. Of the missing ones, under half trace to an unresolved V gene in checked studies; the others have no known cause. V and J calls and clone size are copied from that table; D and trimming were computed from the DNA. Recorded for this sample are 120,000 or so clones; roughly 86% of them occurred a single time. The ten biggest clones cover roughly 3.1% of the sample.

Overall study outcomes, separate from this receptor: Conclusions about previously exposed vaccinees are limited because only 6 or 7 AZD1222 recipients were SARS-CoV-2 seropositive at baseline. Reportedly, almost half of the unique spike-specific TCRs recognized epitopes lying outside the regions that are mutated in the B.1.351 and B.1.1.7 variants. Vaccine-associated CD4 TCRs spanned the whole spike protein, with dominant responses in regions 160-218 and 743-854. Participants were mostly white British and included more females than males, and it was suggested by the authors that clonal diversity may have been underestimated. The 56-69-year group was small, and its depth increase did not reach significance, likely because of low power. Because no day 14 peak-response samples were available, the repertoires could be characterized only after the peak T cell response. After two AZD1222 doses, both the breadth and the depth of spike-specific TCRs were significantly higher than at day 0 and than in MenACWY recipients.

The germline V gene specifies ENHRY as CDR1 and SYGVKD as CDR2. The CDR3 runs 15 amino acids, cysteine and phenylalanine included. The entry retains the CDR3 DNA only, 45 bases that are in frame from base 1. The V end gives up 6 bases and the J end 1 base, leaving 7 bases in the junction not matched to a gene. A note on this clone: Its antigen is unknown. Base qualities are missing; no much larger clone stands one base away.

The receptor comes from an adult who received the AZD1222 COVID-19 vaccine. The receptor chain draws on TRBV10-3 and TRBJ1-1, and 8 bases in between align with TRBD1. The specimen comprised peripheral blood, sampled 28 days after the second AZD1222 dose. The CDR3 reads as follows: CAIRPWTGPNTEAFF. The nucleotide sequence is given as TGTGCCATCAGGCCGTGGACAGGGCCGAACACTGAAGCTTTCTTT.